One and the same sample provided the 6 T cell receptor beta chains below, sequenced in a study of T-cell reconstitution after alpha-beta-depleted transplantation in children. Preparation of the TCRbeta library involved a method that used unique molecular identifiers. TCRdb independently ran MiXCR on the PCR reads; one entry per CDR3 protein. The sample consists of about 280,000 distinct CDR3 sequences, 11% of them appearing once. The sequences come from peripheral blood, collected 180 days after TCRalphabeta/CD19-depleted stem cell transplant. Receptor source: a male patient between 2 and 15 years old who had a stem cell transplant for chronic granulomatous disease, so the T cells may come from the graft donor.

This clonotype was found many times. V usage is TRBV15 and J usage is TRBJ2-5, with D uncertain. The CDR3 contains 17 residues. The germline V and J ends were trimmed by 0 bases and 2 bases, with 16 bases remaining between them. Per germline, CDR1 LNHNV and CDR2 YYDKDF (reference sequence). CDR3 DNA sequence: TGTGCCACCAGCAGAGATCCTGCAAGAAAAAGGCAAGAGACCCAGTACTTC. Its protein is CATSRDPARKRQETQYF.

This clonotype was observed a single time. The chain carries TRBV19 and TRBJ1-5; maybe TRBD1 (5 bases). Per germline, CDR1 LNHDA and CDR2 SQIVND (reference sequence). This CDR3 has 14 residues. Trimming shortened V by 7 bases and J by 0 bases, and 10 bases separated the two germline ends. The CDR3 here is CASTGASSNQPQHF. For the CDR3, the DNA is TGTGCCAGTACTGGGGCATCTAGCAATCAGCCCCAGCATTTT. The full variable domain, its missing parts supplied by reference TRBV19 and TRBJ1-5, is DGGITQSPKYLFRKEGQNVTLSCEQNLNHDAMYWYRQDPGQGLRLIYYSQIVNDFQKGDIAEGYSVSREKKESFPLTVTSAQKNPTAFYLCASTGASSNQPQHFGDGTRLSIL.

In this sample, this clonotype turned up many times. The chain links TRBV4-1 to TRBJ2-2; 7 nucleotides line up with TRBD1. The CDR3 length is 17 residues. Germline V gene sequence: CDR1 MGHRA, CDR2 YSYEKL. Trimming removed 4 bases from V and 3 bases from J; junction bases left unmatched: 11. The CDR3 DNA reads TGCGCCAGCAGCCCATCGAGGGGGCTAATTGACACCGGGGAGCTGTTTTTT. Protein product: CASSPSRGLIDTGELFF.

In this sample, this clonotype turned up many times. The CDR3 bases are TGCGCCAGCAGCCAAGTGGCGGTTCGGGTCGAGCAGTACTTC. Residues: CASSQVAVRVEQYF. The rearrangement joins TRBV4-1 to TRBJ2-7; D uncertain. Germline V CDR1 and CDR2: MGHRA, YSYEKL. Trimming took 1 base from V and 6 from J, leaving 13 bases between them. The CDR3 contains 14 residues.

This clonotype was found many times. This chain connects TRBV12-3 or TRBV12-4 to TRBJ2-2; perhaps TRBD2 as D (6 bases). The CDR3 is 15 amino acids. V was cut by 7 bases and J by 0 bases, with 12 bases left in between. CDR3 sequence: CASNSGTPNTGELFF. The CDR3 DNA follows: TGTGCCAGCAACTCCGGGACTCCGAACACCGGGGAGCTGTTTTTT.

This clonotype was seen repeatedly, ten times or more. This rearrangement joins TRBV4-3 to TRBJ2-6; D is unresolved. The CDR3 covers 17 residues. From germline, CDR1 is LGHNA and CDR2 YSLEER. The ends were cut back, 0 bases at V and 1 base at J, with 10 bases in the middle. The CDR3 loop reads CASSQDAFLSGANVLTF. The CDR3 DNA reads TGCGCCAGCAGCCAAGACGCCTTTTTGTCTGGGGCCAACGTCCTGACTTTC.